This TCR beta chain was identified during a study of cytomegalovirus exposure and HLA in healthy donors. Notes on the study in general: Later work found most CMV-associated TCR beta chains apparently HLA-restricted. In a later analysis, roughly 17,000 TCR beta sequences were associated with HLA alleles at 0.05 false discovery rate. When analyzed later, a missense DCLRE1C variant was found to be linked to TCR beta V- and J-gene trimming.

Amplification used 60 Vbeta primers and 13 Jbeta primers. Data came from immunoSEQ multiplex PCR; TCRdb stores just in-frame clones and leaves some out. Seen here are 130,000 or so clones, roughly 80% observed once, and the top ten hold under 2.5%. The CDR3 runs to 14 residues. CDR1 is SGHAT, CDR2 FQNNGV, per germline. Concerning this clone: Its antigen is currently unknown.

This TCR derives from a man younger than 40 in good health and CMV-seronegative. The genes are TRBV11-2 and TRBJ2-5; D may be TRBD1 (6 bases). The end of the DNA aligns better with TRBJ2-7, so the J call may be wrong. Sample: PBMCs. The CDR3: CASSLQGQGYEQYF. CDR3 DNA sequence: TGTGCCAGCAGCTTACAAGGGCAGGGGTACGAGCAGTACTTC.